A single sample gave rise to the 4 T cell receptor beta chains below, sequenced in a study of CD8 T cells in ankylosing spondylitis. TCRdb independently ran MiXCR on the 5' RACE reads; one entry per CDR3 protein. The repertoire holds about 340,000 distinct CDR3 sequences, with roughly 14% as singletons. The sample was blood, either unsorted or a sorted T cell fraction (not recorded which). The receptors were gathered from a male donor with ankylosing spondylitis or in good health (not recorded which).

Note on this clonotype: An end of the junction differs from the germline gene, which may be a read error. V gene TRBV5-1 combines with J gene TRBJ2-1, with 8 bases that match TRBD2. The germline V gene has CDR1 SGHRS and CDR2 YFSETQ. The CDR3 covers 16 residues. For the CDR3, the DNA is TGCGCCAGCAGCAACGGCGGGGGGCCCTCCTACAGTGAGCAGTTCTTC. As protein: CASSNGGGPSYSEQFF.

Only a few counts were recorded for this clonotype. The rearrangement uses TRBV6-5 and TRBJ1-1; D is ambiguous. The CDR3 is 16 residues long. Germline V lookup: CDR1 MNHEY, CDR2 SVGAGI. V gave up 2 bases and J gave up 0 bases, with 13 bases separating them. The CDR3 DNA follows: TGTGCCAGCAGTTACCGCGCAGACTATTTGAACACTGAAGCTTTCTTT. It is translated as CASSYRADYLNTEAFF.

This clonotype appeared a few times. This chain links TRBV2 with TRBJ2-7, with 8 bases that match TRBD1. Germline V gene sequence: CDR1 SNHLY, CDR2 FYNNEI. The CDR3 covers 13 residues. The V segment lost 9 bases and the J segment 1 base; nucleotides outside the gene matches: 5. The CDR3 DNA reads as TGTGCCAGAGGACAGGGCTCTTCCTACGAGCAGTACTTC. Translated, it gives CARGQGSSYEQYF.

This clonotype has only a few counts. The CDR3 DNA reads as TGTGCCAGCAGTTTAACCTCAACAGGGAGGGCTGAAGCTTTCTTT. It codes for CASSLTSTGRAEAFF. This chain joins TRBV27 and TRBJ1-1, with D perhaps matching TRBD1 (6 bases). There are 15 residues in the CDR3. Germline V gene sequence: CDR1 MNHEY, CDR2 SMNVEV (reference sequence). The V end was cut by 2 bases, the J end by 6 bases, with 16 bases between.